The present T cell receptor (beta chain) was sequenced within a study of T cell repertoires in cytomegalovirus infection. The wider study: Public TCR beta signatures indicated both CMV infection and matching HLA type.

The germline CDR1 and CDR2 sequences are SGHVS and FNYEAQ. V lost 10 bases to trimming and J lost 0 bases, with 16 bases between them. The CDR3 spans 15 residues. General study results and limits: Based on cumulative public TCR beta family frequency, carriers of CMV plus the relevant HLA were identified. HLA-C-restricted, CMV-specific TCR beta clonotypes were dominant ex vivo.

Using its own MiXCR run on the reads, TCRdb lists one record per CDR3 protein. In the table there are approximately 600,000 distinct CDR3 sequences, around 40% of which are singletons. To note about this clonotype: Its antigen remains unknown.

The J gene is TRBJ1-5, the V gene TRBV7-6, with D perhaps TRBD1 (5 bases). The specimen was cultured PBMCs, collected from culture after CMV antigen stimulation. The sequence came from a human donor in good health (CMV status not recorded). Some clones in this sample may be carry-over from other donors' samples. The CDR3 reads CAISTDPYSNQPQHF. CDR3 coding DNA: TGTGCCATTTCGACAGACCCATATAGCAATCAGCCCCAGCATTTT. The full variable domain, its missing parts supplied by reference TRBV7-6 and TRBJ1-5, is GAGVSQSPRYKVTKRGQDVALRCDPISGHVSLYWYRQALGQGPEFLTYFNYEAQQDKSGLPNDRFSAERPEGSISTLTIQRTEQRDSAMYRCAISTDPYSNQPQHFGDGTRLSIL.